The rows below give T cell receptor beta chains drawn from one sample of a study of human T cells and chemical hapten exposure. TCRdb reprocessed the RACE reads via MiXCR and lists one record per CDR3 protein. The sample shows roughly 64,000 distinct CDR3 sequences, about 10% of them seen only once. The material sequenced was whole blood, taken in connection with sensitization to the hapten diphenylcyclopropenone (DPC). The receptor source for this set is a woman aged 25 to 39 with alopecia areata. Some clones in this sample may be carry-over from other donors' samples. Both conserved end residues are part of each CDR3. Clone size appears in some rows only: once, few, many, or a class for an expanded clone.

v_gene	j_gene	abundance	CDR3aa
TRBV14	TRBJ1-1	many	CASSQERGETEAFF
TRBV20-1	TRBJ1-2	.	CSAGERSDGYGYTF
TRBV20-1	TRBJ1-2	.	CSARNAGRIYGYTF
TRBV28	TRBJ2-1	.	CASREGGQTNEQFF
TRBV13	TRBJ1-1	.	CASSPRDRGRNTEAFF
TRBV29-1	TRBJ1-2	.	CSVEEVAVFGYTF
TRBV28	TRBJ2-2	few	CASGKGGTGELFF
TRBV7-8	TRBJ2-3	many	CASRKPGTGKDTQYF
TRBV12-3/TRBV12-4	TRBJ1-1	many	CASRPIQTGGGNEAFF
TRBV2	TRBJ2-1	.	CASSRDNYNEQFF
TRBV7-3	TRBJ2-2	few	CASSPGLAGFGELFF
TRBV7-9	TRBJ2-7	many	CASSRTLAGGPYEQYF
TRBV6-6	TRBJ1-1	many	CASSTTGNTEAFF
TRBV7-9	TRBJ1-1	.	CASSATPDGRTEAFF
TRBV28	TRBJ2-7	many	CAIAGQAYEQYF
TRBV2	TRBJ1-4	many	CASSEAGTGEKLFF
TRBV15	TRBJ2-3	.	CATSRVGDTQYF
TRBV7-2	TRBJ1-5	many	CASSLDGQPYQPQHF
TRBV11-1	TRBJ1-1	few	CASSWRGTEAFF
TRBV29-1	TRBJ2-1	many	CSVPSDRNNEQFF